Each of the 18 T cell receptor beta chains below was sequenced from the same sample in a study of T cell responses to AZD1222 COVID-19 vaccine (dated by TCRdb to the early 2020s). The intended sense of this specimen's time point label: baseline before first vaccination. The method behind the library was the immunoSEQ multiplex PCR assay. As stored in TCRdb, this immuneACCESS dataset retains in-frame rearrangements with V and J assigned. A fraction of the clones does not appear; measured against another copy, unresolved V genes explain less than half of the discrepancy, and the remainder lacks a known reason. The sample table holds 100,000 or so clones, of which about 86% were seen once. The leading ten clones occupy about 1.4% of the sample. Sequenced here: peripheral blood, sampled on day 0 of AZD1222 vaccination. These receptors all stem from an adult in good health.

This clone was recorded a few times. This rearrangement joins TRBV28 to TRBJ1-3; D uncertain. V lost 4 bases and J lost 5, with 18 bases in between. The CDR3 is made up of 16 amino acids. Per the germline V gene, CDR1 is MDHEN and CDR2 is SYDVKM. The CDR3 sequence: CASSSGSSVARNTIYF. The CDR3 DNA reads TGTGCCAGCAGTTCCGGAAGTAGTGTCGCACGAAACACCATATATTTT.

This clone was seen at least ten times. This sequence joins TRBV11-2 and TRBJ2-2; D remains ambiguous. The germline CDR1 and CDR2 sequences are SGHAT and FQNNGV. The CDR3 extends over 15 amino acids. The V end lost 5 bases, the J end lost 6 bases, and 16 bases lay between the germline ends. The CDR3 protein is CASSPRRFGAGELFF. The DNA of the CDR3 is TGTGCCAGCAGCCCACGCAGGTTTGGGGCCGGGGAGCTGTTTTTT.

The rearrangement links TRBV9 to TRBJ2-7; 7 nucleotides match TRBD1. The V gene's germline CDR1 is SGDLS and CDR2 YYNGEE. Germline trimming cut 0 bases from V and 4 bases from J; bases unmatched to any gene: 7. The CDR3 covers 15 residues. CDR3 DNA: TGTGCCAGCAGCGTAGAGGGCCGGGACAGTTACGAGCAGTACTTC. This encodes CASSVEGRDSYEQYF.

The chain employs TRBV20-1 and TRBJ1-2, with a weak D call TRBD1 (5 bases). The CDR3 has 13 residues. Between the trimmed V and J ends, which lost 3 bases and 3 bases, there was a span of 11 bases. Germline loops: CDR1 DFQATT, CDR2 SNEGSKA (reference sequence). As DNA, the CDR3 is TGCAGTGCTAGTGAAGGGGTCCACTATGGCTACACCTTC. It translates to CSASEGVHYGYTF.

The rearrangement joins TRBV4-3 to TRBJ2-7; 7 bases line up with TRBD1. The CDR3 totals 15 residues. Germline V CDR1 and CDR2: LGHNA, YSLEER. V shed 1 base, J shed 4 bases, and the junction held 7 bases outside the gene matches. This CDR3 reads CASSQGTGAEYEQYF. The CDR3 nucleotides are TGCGCCAGCAGCCAAGGGACAGGCGCCGAGTACGAGCAGTACTTC.

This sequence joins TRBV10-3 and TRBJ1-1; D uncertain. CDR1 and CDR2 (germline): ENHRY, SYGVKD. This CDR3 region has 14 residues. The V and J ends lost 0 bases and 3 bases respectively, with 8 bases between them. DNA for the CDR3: TGTGCCATCAGTGAGTCTCGCAGCTACACTGAAGCTTTCTTT. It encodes CAISESRSYTEAFF.

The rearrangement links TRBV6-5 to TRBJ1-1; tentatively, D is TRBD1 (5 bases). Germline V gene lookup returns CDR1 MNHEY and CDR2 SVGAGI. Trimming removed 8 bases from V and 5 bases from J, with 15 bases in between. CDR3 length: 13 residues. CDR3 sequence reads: CASSPYRNTEAFF. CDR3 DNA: TGTGCCAGCTCGCCGTACAGGAATACTGAAGCTTTCTTT.

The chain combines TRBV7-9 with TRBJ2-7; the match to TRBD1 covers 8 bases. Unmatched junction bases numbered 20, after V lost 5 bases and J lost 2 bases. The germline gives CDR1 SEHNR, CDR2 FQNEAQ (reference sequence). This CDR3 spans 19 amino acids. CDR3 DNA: TGTGCCAGCAGCGAGGGATCCGGCGACGGGACAGGTGGCACCTACGAGCAGTACTTC. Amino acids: CASSEGSGDGTGGTYEQYF.

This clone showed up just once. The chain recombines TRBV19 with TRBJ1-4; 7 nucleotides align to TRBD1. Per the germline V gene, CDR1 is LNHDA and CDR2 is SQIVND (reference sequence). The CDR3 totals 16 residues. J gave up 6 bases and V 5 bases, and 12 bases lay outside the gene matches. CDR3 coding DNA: TGTGCCAGTAGTCTCGGGGTTACAGGGGTGGATGAAAAACTGTTTTTT. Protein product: CASSLGVTGVDEKLFF.

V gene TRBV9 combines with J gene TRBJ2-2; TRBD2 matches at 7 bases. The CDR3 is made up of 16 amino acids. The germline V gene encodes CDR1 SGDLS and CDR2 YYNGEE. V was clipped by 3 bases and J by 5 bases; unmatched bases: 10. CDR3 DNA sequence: TGTGCCAGCAGCGCCAGGGAGGGCCCTTCAACCGGGGAGCTGTTTTTT. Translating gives CASSAREGPSTGELFF.

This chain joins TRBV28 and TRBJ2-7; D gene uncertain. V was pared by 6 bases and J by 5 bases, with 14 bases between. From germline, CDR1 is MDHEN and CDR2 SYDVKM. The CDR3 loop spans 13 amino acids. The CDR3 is CASRRVSAHEQYF. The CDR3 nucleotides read TGTGCCAGCAGGCGTGTTTCGGCTCACGAGCAGTACTTC.

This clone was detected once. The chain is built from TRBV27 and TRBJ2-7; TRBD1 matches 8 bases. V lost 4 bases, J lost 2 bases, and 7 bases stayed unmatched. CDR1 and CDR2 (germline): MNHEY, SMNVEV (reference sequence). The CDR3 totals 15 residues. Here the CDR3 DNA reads TGTGCCAGCAGTTCTGGACAGGGTCATGCCTACGAGCAGTACTTC. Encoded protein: CASSSGQGHAYEQYF.

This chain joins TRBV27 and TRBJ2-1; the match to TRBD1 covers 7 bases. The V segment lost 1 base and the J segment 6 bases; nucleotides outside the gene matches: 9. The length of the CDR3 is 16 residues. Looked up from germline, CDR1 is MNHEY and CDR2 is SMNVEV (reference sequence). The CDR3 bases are TGTGCCAGCAGTTTATTCGGACAGGTGAGGGGCAATGAGCAGTTCTTC. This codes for CASSLFGQVRGNEQFF.

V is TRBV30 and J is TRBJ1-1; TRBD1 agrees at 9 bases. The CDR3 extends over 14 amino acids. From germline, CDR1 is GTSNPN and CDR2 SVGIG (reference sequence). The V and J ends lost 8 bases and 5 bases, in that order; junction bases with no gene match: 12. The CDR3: CARVHRGRRTEAFF. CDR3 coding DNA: TGTGCCCGAGTCCACAGGGGGCGCCGAACTGAAGCTTTCTTT.

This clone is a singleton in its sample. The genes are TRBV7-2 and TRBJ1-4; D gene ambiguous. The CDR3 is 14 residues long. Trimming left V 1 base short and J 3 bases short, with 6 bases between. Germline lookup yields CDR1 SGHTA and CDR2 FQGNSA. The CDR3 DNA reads TGTGCCAGCAGCTTAGTCGGTGCTAATGAAAAACTGTTTTTT. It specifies CASSLVGANEKLFF.

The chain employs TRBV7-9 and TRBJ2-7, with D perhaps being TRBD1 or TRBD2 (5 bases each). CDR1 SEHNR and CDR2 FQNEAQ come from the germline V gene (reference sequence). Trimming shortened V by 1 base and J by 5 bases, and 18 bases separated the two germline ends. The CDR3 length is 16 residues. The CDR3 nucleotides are TGTGCCAGCAGCTTAGGAGGGGCAGGGCGAAGAGACGAGCAGTACTTC. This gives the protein CASSLGGAGRRDEQYF.

This chain's CDR3 is CAISEGQSYGYTF. The CDR3 DNA reads as TGTGCCATCAGTGAAGGTCAGAGCTATGGCTACACCTTC. The chain joins TRBV10-3 to TRBJ1-2; unclear D gene. V was cut by 3 bases and J by 4 bases, with 9 bases left in between. The germline V gene has CDR1 ENHRY and CDR2 SYGVKD. This CDR3 region has 13 residues.

The CDR3 loop reads CASSPRYEQYF. Here the CDR3 DNA reads TGTGCCAGCAGCCCCCGCTACGAGCAGTACTTC. The V gene is TRBV6-2 or TRBV6-3, the J gene TRBJ2-7; D unresolved. The CDR3 is made up of 11 amino acids. Trimming cost V 6 bases and J 3 bases, with 6 bases left between them. Germline V gene lookup returns CDR1 MNHEY and CDR2 SVGEGT.